These 27 T cell receptor beta chains originate from one sample sequenced in a study of blood T cells in healthy people across ages. A second about 6 to 12 cycle PCR used barcoded and J-beta primers. TCRdb re-derived calls from the 5' RACE reads in MiXCR, one entry per CDR3 protein. Of about a million distinct CDR3 sequences in the sample, 51% were seen once. Material for sequencing was blood. The receptors come from a woman aged 60-75 years in good health.

V and J are TRBV4-3 and TRBJ2-7, with D unresolved. The CDR3 totals 14 residues. The germline V gene encodes CDR1 LGHNA and CDR2 YSLEER. Trimming removed 4 bases from V and 0 bases from J, with 10 bases in between. CDR3 nucleotide sequence: TGCGCCAGCAGCCTCCTCGCCCGCTCCTACGAGCAGTACTTC. This translates into CASSLLARSYEQYF.

This clonotype was found once. The rearrangement joins TRBV6-2 or TRBV6-3 to TRBJ1-5; 10 bases agree with TRBD1. V dropped 2 bases and J dropped 7; count of bases not matched to a gene: 8. The CDR3 loop spans 16 amino acids. From germline, CDR1 is MNHEY and CDR2 SVGEGT. CDR3 DNA sequence: TGTGCCAGCAGTTACAGAAGACAGGGGGCAAGGCAGCCCCAGCATTTT. It is translated as CASSYRRQGARQPQHF.

The chain joins TRBV28 to TRBJ2-2, with a weak D call TRBD2 (6 bases). This CDR3 contains 14 residues. Germline values: CDR1 MDHEN, CDR2 SYDVKM. Trimming took 11 bases from V and 0 from J, leaving 13 bases between them. In nucleotides, the CDR3 is TGTGCCCTAAGCGGGTCTCCGAACACCGGGGAGCTGTTTTTT. Protein sequence: CALSGSPNTGELFF.

This rearrangement joins TRBV28 to TRBJ1-5; D may be TRBD1 (5 bases). Germline values: CDR1 MDHEN, CDR2 SYDVKM. The CDR3 has 16 residues. The V and J ends lost 5 bases and 3 bases respectively, with 17 bases between them. The CDR3 DNA is TGTGCCAGCAGTCCCATTTCGGGACTGTACAATCAGCCCCAGCATTTT. This translates into CASSPISGLYNQPQHF.

The chain recombines TRBV20-1 with TRBJ2-1; D is uncertain. The V gene's germline CDR1 is DFQATT and CDR2 SNEGSKA (reference sequence). The CDR3 is 12 residues long. V dropped 5 bases and J dropped 10 bases, with 15 bases sitting between them. CDR3 sequence (DNA): TGCAGTGCTGGAAAAGAGTCCCAAGAGCAGTTCTTC. Amino acid sequence: CSAGKESQEQFF.

In its sample, this clonotype was seen a few times. J is TRBJ1-5 and V is TRBV25-1, with D tentatively TRBD1 (5 bases). CDR1 is MGHDK, CDR2 SYGVNS, per germline. V was shortened by 5 bases and J by 3 bases, with 11 bases between the two germline ends. The CDR3 totals 14 residues. Written as DNA, the CDR3 is TGTGCCAGCAGTAGGACATCCCCCAATCAGCCCCAGCATTTT. It translates to CASSRTSPNQPQHF.

V usage is TRBV20-1 and J usage is TRBJ2-3; D remains ambiguous. Germline CDR1 reads DFQATT; CDR2 reads SNEGSKA (reference sequence). This CDR3 contains 12 residues. V dropped 5 bases and J dropped 0 bases, with 6 bases sitting between them. CDR3 sequence: CSAFRSTDTQYF. The CDR3 region has the DNA TGCAGTGCTTTCCGGAGCACAGATACGCAGTATTTT.

The chain has TRBV2 and TRBJ2-5; TRBD1 aligns across 8 bases. Germline CDR1 reads SNHLY; CDR2 reads FYNNEI. There are 14 residues in the CDR3. The V segment lost 6 bases and the J segment 4 bases; nucleotides outside the gene matches: 7. The DNA of the CDR3 is TGTGCCAGCAGGAGTGGGACAGGAGCAGAGACCCAGTACTTC. Protein: CASRSGTGAETQYF.

The CDR3 here is CATSDTSGKVEQYF. As DNA, the CDR3 is TGTGCCACCAGCGATACTAGCGGGAAGGTCGAGCAGTACTTC. The gene calls are TRBV15 and TRBJ2-7, with 10 bases matching TRBD2. There are 14 residues in the CDR3. Germline lookup yields CDR1 LNHNV and CDR2 YYDKDF (reference sequence). Germline trimming cut 5 bases from V and 6 bases from J; bases unmatched to any gene: 7.

This clonotype was counted only a few times. This chain uses TRBV30 with TRBJ1-5, with D possibly matching TRBD1 (5 bases). Germline-derived CDR1 and CDR2 are GTSNPN and SVGIG (reference sequence). CDR3 size: 13 residues. V lost 5 bases, J lost 7 bases, and 15 bases lay in between. The CDR3 DNA sequence: TGTGCCTGGGAACCAGGGAGGGGACAGCCCCAGCATTTT. This sequence encodes CAWEPGRGQPQHF.

This rearrangement joins TRBV20-1 to TRBJ2-5; D unclear. CDR3 length: 16 amino acids. The V end lost 5 bases, the J end lost 1 base, and 20 bases lay between the germline ends. Per germline, CDR1 DFQATT and CDR2 SNEGSKA (reference sequence). CDR3 region: CSAYSAASATQETQYF. DNA for the CDR3: TGCAGTGCTTACTCCGCCGCCAGCGCGACCCAAGAGACCCAGTACTTC.

The genes are TRBV28 and TRBJ1-2; tentative D call: TRBD1 (5 bases). V lost 2 bases, J lost 8 bases, and 24 bases lay in between. Germline assignment: CDR1 MDHEN and CDR2 SYDVKM. This CDR3 has 17 residues. The CDR3 reads CASSLQGGIAGLYGYTF. CDR3 nucleotides: TGTGCCAGCAGTTTACAGGGTGGGATCGCAGGACTCTACGGCTACACCTTC.

This chain connects TRBV6-2 or TRBV6-3 to TRBJ2-1; 9 positions match TRBD2. This CDR3 comprises 20 residues. Per germline, CDR1 MNHEY and CDR2 SVGEGT. V dropped 5 bases and J dropped 4; count of bases not matched to a gene: 21. The CDR3 region is CASSTRQGPRRLAGYNEQFF. In nucleotides, the CDR3 is TGTGCCAGCAGTACCCGACAGGGTCCCCGCAGGCTAGCGGGATACAATGAGCAGTTCTTC.

The genes are TRBV7-7 and TRBJ1-1, with D hard to call. Between the trimmed V and J ends, which lost 7 bases and 0 bases, there was a span of 12 bases. CDR3 length equals 14 residues. Germline V gives CDR1 SSHAT, CDR2 FNYEAQ (reference sequence). CDR3: CASTPLGLNTEAFF. The DNA of the CDR3 is TGTGCCAGCACCCCACTCGGATTGAACACTGAAGCTTTCTTT. The variable domain in full, completed from reference TRBV7-7 and TRBJ1-1, reads GAGVSQSPRYKVTKRGQDVTLRCDPISSHATLYWYQQALGQGPEFLTYFNYEAQPDKSGLPSDRFSAERPEGSISTLTIQRTEQRDSAMYRCASTPLGLNTEAFFGQGTRLTVV.

This clonotype was picked up a small number of times. The V gene is TRBV25-1, the J gene TRBJ1-6; D not resolved. This CDR3 contains 17 residues. Germline V CDR1 and CDR2: MGHDK, SYGVNS. Trimming took 3 bases from V and 0 from J, leaving 12 bases between them. As DNA, the CDR3 is TGTGCCAGCAGTGATGCCTCAATTAGCTCCTATAATTCACCCCTCCACTTT. It translates to CASSDASISSYNSPLHF.

The CDR3 protein is CASSPTGSSGNTIYF. The CDR3 coding sequence is TGTGCCAGCAGCCCTACCGGGAGCTCTGGAAACACCATATATTTT. This rearrangement joins TRBV3-1 to TRBJ1-3; no definite D call. This CDR3 is 15 amino acids long. Looked up from germline, CDR1 is LGHDT and CDR2 is YNNKEL (reference sequence). The V end lost 4 bases, the J end lost 0 bases, and 10 bases lay between the germline ends. Full variable domain (outside the CDR3, taken from reference TRBV3-1 and TRBJ1-3): DTAVSQTPKYLVTQMGNDKSIKCEQNLGHDTMYWYKQDSKKFLKIMFSYNNKELIINETVPNRFSPKSPDKAHLNLHINSLELGDSAVYFCASSPTGSSGNTIYFGEGSWLTVV.

V gene TRBV6-5 combines with J gene TRBJ2-7, with a weak D call TRBD2 (6 bases). V shed 7 bases and J shed 2 bases, with 15 bases lying between them. The CDR3 totals 14 residues. The germline V gene encodes CDR1 MNHEY and CDR2 SVGAGI. CDR3: CASTPQAGPYEQYF. Written as DNA, the CDR3 is TGTGCCAGCACCCCACAAGCGGGTCCCTACGAGCAGTACTTC.

This chain connects TRBV14 to TRBJ1-1; D may be TRBD1 (5 bases). The CDR3 sequence is 16 residues long. Trimming cost V 0 bases and J 5 bases, with 16 bases left between them. Germline V gene sequence: CDR1 SGHDN, CDR2 FVKESK. The CDR3 reads CASSQDPGLLWTEAFF. CDR3 in DNA: TGTGCCAGCAGCCAAGATCCGGGACTTCTGTGGACTGAAGCTTTCTTT.

The chain recombines TRBV20-1 with TRBJ1-5; D uncertain. This CDR3 region has 15 residues. CDR1 and CDR2 from the germline V gene are DFQATT and SNEGSKA (reference sequence). V was pared by 1 base and J by 2 bases, with 12 bases between. The CDR3 coding sequence is TGCAGTGCTAGAGTAGGAGGGATAGGCAATCAGCCCCAGCATTTT. This sequence encodes CSARVGGIGNQPQHF.

This clonotype was detected only a few times. The gene calls are TRBV7-2 and TRBJ2-1; 7 bases align to TRBD2. J lost 4 bases, V lost 2 bases, and 8 bases had no gene match. In germline, CDR1 is SGHTA, CDR2 FQGNSA. This CDR3 is built from 16 residues. DNA of the CDR3: TGTGCCAGCAGCTTATGGGCTAGCGGAGCTTACAATGAGCAGTTCTTC. This translates into CASSLWASGAYNEQFF.

The chain employs TRBV9 and TRBJ2-5; D unclear. The CDR3 is 17 residues long. The germline V gene encodes CDR1 SGDLS and CDR2 YYNGEE. V gave up 3 bases and J gave up 2 bases, with 20 bases separating them. CDR3 in amino acids: CASSAGPSFTGQETQYF. The CDR3 DNA is TGTGCCAGCAGCGCCGGCCCCAGCTTTACCGGGCAAGAGACCCAGTACTTC. Supplemented by reference TRBV9 and TRBJ2-5, the full variable domain reads DSGVTQTPKHLITATGQRVTLRCSPRSGDLSVYWYQQSLDQGLQFLIQYYNGEERAKGNILERFSAQQFPDLHSELNLSSLELGDSALYFCASSAGPSFTGQETQYFGPGTRLLVL.

The CDR3 here is CSSRREVGPSTYNEQYF. DNA of the CDR3: TGCAGCTCCCGAAGGGAGGTAGGACCTAGCACCTACAATGAGCAGTACTTC. This rearrangement joins TRBV29-1 to TRBJ2-5; D may be TRBD2 (6 bases). V gave up 8 bases and J gave up 11 bases, with 36 bases separating them. This CDR3 has 17 amino acids. Germline CDR1 reads SQVTM; CDR2 reads ANQGSEA.

This clonotype was picked up one time. V gene TRBV28 combines with J gene TRBJ2-3; D unclear. Germline-derived CDR1 and CDR2 are MDHEN and SYDVKM. Trimming cost V 6 bases and J 1 base, with 14 bases left between them. The CDR3 consists of 15 residues. CDR3 loop: CASSSGFGGTDTQYF. CDR3 nucleotide sequence: TGTGCCAGCAGCTCAGGTTTTGGTGGCACAGATACGCAGTATTTT.

The V call is TRBV25-1, the J call TRBJ1-5; tentative D call: TRBD1 (6 bases). The V and J ends lost 2 bases and 6 bases respectively, with 11 bases between them. Germline CDR1 reads MGHDK; CDR2 reads SYGVNS. The CDR3 totals 14 residues. CDR3 sequence (DNA): TGTGCCAGCAGTGAAGTGGGGGCAAGTCAGCCCCAGCATTTT. It encodes CASSEVGASQPQHF.

The chain combines TRBV29-1 with TRBJ2-1, with 14 bases aligning to TRBD2. Unmatched junction bases numbered 6, after V lost 7 bases and J lost 7 bases. CDR1 and CDR2 (germline): SQVTM, ANQGSEA. The CDR3 extends over 14 amino acids. CDR3 sequence: CSASTSGRDNEQFF. The CDR3 DNA sequence: TGCAGCGCGTCGACTAGCGGGAGGGATAATGAGCAGTTCTTC.

The chain links TRBV7-9 to TRBJ2-1; no clear D gene. V was pared by 10 bases and J by 8 bases, with 21 bases between. Germline lookup yields CDR1 SEHNR and CDR2 FQNEAQ (reference sequence). The CDR3 extends over 14 amino acids. The CDR3 nucleotides read TGTGCCACCCAACCGACGTCCTTTTACGATGAGCAGTTCTTC. This gives the protein CATQPTSFYDEQFF.

The gene calls are TRBV11-2 and TRBJ2-1; 10 bases map to TRBD2. The DNA matches TRBJ2-7 better at its end, which makes the J call doubtful. Germline V lookup: CDR1 SGHAT, CDR2 FQNNGV. The CDR3 extends over 18 amino acids. The CDR3 DNA sequence: TGTGCCAGCAGCTTAGATTCTAGCGGGAGCGTGAACTACAATGAGCAGTACTTC. It is translated as CASSLDSSGSVNYNEQYF.